This T cell receptor beta chain was identified in a study of shared clonotypes between healthy human individuals. Broader study findings: In general, naive subsets displayed greater estimated richness than memory subsets did.

Trimming cost V 1 base and J 7 bases, with 13 bases left between them. The CDR3 runs 15 residues. Germline V CDR1 and CDR2: SEHNR, FQNEAQ (reference sequence). This table comes from immunoSEQ multiplex PCR, and its TCRdb copy is limited to in-frame clones, with some not included. Of 2 million or so clones detected, approximately 94% appear once; the ten largest clones hold about 1.1%. Remarks on this clone: What it binds is unknown.

In the naive CD8 group, cells lacked CD45RO and were positively selected for CCR7, so terminally differentiated effector memory CD45RA+ cells were left out. Each sample came from a Caucasian adult donor living in Nashville, Tennessee. The specimen was naive CD8+ T cells sorted from blood. This TCR derives from a young man in good health. The V and J genes are TRBV7-9 and TRBJ1-4, with D maybe TRBD1 (6 bases). The CDR3 reads CASSLVGGNGEKLFF. The CDR3 region has the DNA TGTGCCAGCAGCTTAGTAGGGGGAAACGGTGAAAAACTGTTTTTT.